This T cell receptor beta chain was identified during a study of tumor and adjacent non-tumor tissue in lung cancer (dated by TCRdb to 2017 to 2018). Background for the entire study: By cancer type, the cohort comprised 12 adenocarcinoma patients, 2 squamous cell carcinoma patients and 1 small cell lung cancer patient. The approximately 15 patients were aged about 31 to 85 years, included 10 men and 5 women, and had TNM stage I to III disease. Sequencing produced 130 million or so productive TCRbeta reads in total, an average of about 4 million reads per sample. The study compared bulk TCRbeta repertoires between lung tumor tissue and matched distant non-tumor lung tissue from about 14 lung cancer patients. For each patient, one tumor sample and one normal lung sample were taken, giving some 33 paired specimens that underwent TCRbeta CDR3 sequencing. Paper-wide results and their limitations: Younger patients had significantly higher TCR diversity, and higher tumor TCR diversity was associated with shorter overall and disease-free survival. Only roughly 14 patients were in the cohort, and the authors stated that larger samples and more detailed clinical data are needed. A significantly larger cumulative share of the repertoire was made up by the top 100 clones in normal lung than in tumor tissue. Tumor tissue showed significantly greater TCR diversity (inverse Simpson) than normal lung tissue (roughly 430 vs 170, P = 0.0075, Mann-Whitney U test). The methods do not name the sequencing platform or mention unique molecular identifiers. Because peripheral blood was not sequenced, blood TCRbeta repertoires in the lung cancer patients of the study were not examined.

In the case of this clonotype: Its cognate antigen has yet to be identified. The junction differs from germline at one of its ends, possibly a read error.

RNA was extracted from bulk unsorted tissue and checked for quality with a NanoDrop ND-1000 and an Agilent 2100. Donors were newly diagnosed lung cancer patients admitted for thoracic surgery in China between August and November 2014, without prior chemotherapy. Patients with previous radiotherapy or chemotherapy, or with another concurrent cancer, were excluded from the study. Surgical tissue pieces of about 1-2.1 cm3 were preserved in RNAlater solution and stored at -80 °C until use. The library was produced with multiplex PCR. TCRdb names Illumina HiSeq 2500 as the instrument used. Following protocols modified from ARM-PCR, the researchers constructed TCRbeta libraries through three rounds of nested PCR with primers (Table S4). Before sequencing, PCR products of 200-500 bp were excised from the gel and purified with the QIAquick gel extraction kit. In the source study's methods: Reads were cleaned with Trimmomatic, merged with FLASH into complete CDR3 sequences, and assigned to V(D)J germline segments with MiTCR. Clonal diversity was calculated as the inverse Simpson's index using VDJtools. A read counted as productive if the sequence was in-frame and lacked a premature stop codon. The raw public data were reprocessed by TCRdb itself: fastp quality trimming at Q25, MiXCR clonotype calling, in-frame beta chains only. Every entry covers one CDR3 protein and lists the most common genes and DNA from its rows. V and J calls and clone size were set by TCRdb, not the authors. The sample includes about 80,000 distinct CDR3 sequences, with around 70% observed a single time. The ten largest clonotypes hold roughly a tenth of the sample.

The germline V gene encodes CDR1 SGHRS and CDR2 YFSETQ. Including cysteine and phenylalanine, the CDR3 has 17 amino acids. CDR3 DNA is the only sequence kept; it has 51 bases, read in frame from the first base. The sequence links TRBV5-1 to TRBJ2-3, with 10 bases matching TRBD1. The TCR sequence derives from a woman in her thirties or forties with non-small cell lung cancer. Material for sequencing was lung tumor tissue. The DNA sequence is given as TGCGCCAGCAGCTCTACTTCCCCGGGACAGGGGACGGATAGGCAGTATTTT. It codes for CASSSTSPGQGTDRQYF.